Here is one T cell receptor beta chain with its context. Its specificity is unknown. Assay used: immunoSEQ multiplex PCR; TCRdb lists only in-frame clones, some missing. The data hold some 200,000 clones, with about 87% observed a single time. The data are from a study of T cell responses to AZD1222 COVID-19 vaccine. Regarding the study as a whole: At study baseline, merely five or six AZD1222 recipients were seropositive.

This clonotype was sampled from an adult in good health. The input for sequencing was peripheral blood, taken on day 0 of AZD1222 vaccination.

The CDR3 here is CASSPGLGRQGEYTQYF. As DNA, the CDR3 is TGTGCCAGTAGCCCCGGGCTTGGACGCCAAGGAGAGTATACGCAGTATTTT. The chain employs TRBV19 and TRBJ2-3; D gene uncertain. Per germline, CDR1 LNHDA and CDR2 SQIVND (reference sequence). The CDR3 is 17 amino acids. V was trimmed by 6 bases and J by 7 bases, leaving 26 bases between them.